This TCR beta chain comes out of a study of blood T cells in healthy people across ages. The study's findings and limits: There was a strong correlation between TCR beta diversity and naive T cell percentage. Leaving the PBMCs unsorted stopped any conclusive comparison of naive versus antigen-experienced cells. A roughly linear age-dependent decrease characterized TCR beta diversity per million T cells.

This CDR3 region has 15 residues. Per germline, CDR1 LGHNA and CDR2 YSLEER. As for this clonotype: The antigen remains unidentified.

With a J-beta primer mix and a sample-barcoded 5' primer, a second PCR ran about 6 to 11 cycles. A template-switch adaptor with 12 random nucleotides tagged each cDNA molecule. From the 5' RACE reads, TCRdb called clonotypes with MiXCR, one entry per CDR3 protein. The sample yields just over 800,000 distinct CDR3 sequences, 55% to 65% seen once. The specimen was blood. This clonotype was obtained from a man aged 25 to 40 in good health. The rearrangement joins TRBV4-3 to TRBJ2-5, with a tentative D call TRBD2 (6 bases). The closer fit of TRBJ2-7 to the DNA end suggests the J call may be wrong. CDR3: CASSQDSRGSYEQYF. The CDR3 DNA follows: TGCGCCAGCAGCCAAGATAGTCGGGGGAGCTACGAGCAGTACTTC.